The 9 T cell receptor beta chains below all came from one sample that was sequenced in a study of T cell repertoires in aging, cancer and after chemotherapy. TRB rearrangements spanning V, D and J were amplified using mixed TRB-A/B primers. TCRdb processed the multiplex PCR reads anew with MiXCR; each CDR3 protein has one entry. The sample includes about 2,200 distinct CDR3 sequences, more than 20% of them seen just once. Amplification of TCR beta used genomic DNA extracted from peripheral blood. Input material: blood. The receptors originated from a human donor with a solid tumor.

This clonotype qualifies as medium-sized. The rearrangement links TRBV6-5 to TRBJ2-7, with 8 bases identical to TRBD2. J was trimmed by 2 bases and V by 5 bases; bases with no gene match: 8. Germline V gene sequence: CDR1 MNHEY, CDR2 SVGAGI. This CDR3 contains 15 residues. CDR3 DNA: TGTGCCAGCAGTCTCCTCGGGGGGGGCGCCTACGAGCAGTACTTC. Residues: CASSLLGGGAYEQYF.

The sample holds a few counts of this clonotype. V usage is TRBV5-8 and J usage is TRBJ2-2; a possible D gene is TRBD2 (6 bases). Deletions cut 1 base from V and 7 bases from J, with 17 bases between. Germline V gene lookup returns CDR1 SGHTS and CDR2 YDEGEE. The CDR3 runs 16 residues. The CDR3 nucleotides read TGTGCCAGCAGCTTGTCCCGCGGGATGGGCGGCGGGGAGCTGTTTTTT. It is translated as CASSLSRGMGGGELFF. Complete variable domain (other parts from reference TRBV5-8 and TRBJ2-2): EAGVTQSPTHLIKTRGQQATLRCSPISGHTSVYWYQQALGLGLQFLLWYDEGEERNRGNFPPRFSGRQFPNYSSELNVNALELEDSALYLCASSLSRGMGGGELFFGEGSRLTVL.

Relative to its sample, this clonotype is medium-sized (0.01 to 0.1%). The chain combines TRBV30 with TRBJ2-5, with TRBD2 identical over 9 bases. V shed 0 bases, J shed 5 bases, and the junction held 13 bases outside the gene matches. Germline CDR1 GTSNPN, CDR2 SVGIG (reference sequence). CDR3 length equals 17 residues. CDR3 sequence (DNA): TGTGCCTGGAGTGTATCTAGCGGGGAAGATAACTGGGAGACCCAGTACTTC. Protein product: CAWSVSSGEDNWETQYF.

This chain connects TRBV30 to TRBJ2-5, with 9 positions matching TRBD1. The CDR3 runs 14 residues. V lost 6 bases to trimming and J lost 5 bases; unmatched junction nucleotides: 10. CDR1 and CDR2 from the germline V gene are GTSNPN and SVGIG (reference sequence). CDR3 protein: CACAADRGWETQYF. The CDR3 DNA sequence: TGTGCCTGTGCCGCGGACAGGGGATGGGAGACCCAGTACTTC.

This clonotype is classed as medium-sized. V usage is TRBV12-3 or TRBV12-4 and J usage is TRBJ2-3; 10 bases fit TRBD1. CDR3 length: 16 amino acids. The ends lost 5 bases at V and 6 bases at J; junction bases unmatched: 11. CDR3 DNA: TGTGCCAGCAGTCGACCCGGGACAGGGGAGTCGGATACGCAGTATTTT. This gives the protein CASSRPGTGESDTQYF.

To note about this clonotype: It may be a read error: a sequence one base away is much more abundant. The chain carries TRBV5-6 and TRBJ1-4; D unresolved. Germline values: CDR1 SGHDT, CDR2 YYEEEE. V lost 4 bases and J 8 bases, leaving 12 bases between the germline ends. The CDR3 spans 13 residues. The CDR3 DNA sequence: TGTGCCAGCAGCCGGGAGGAGAGGGAAAAACTGTTTTTT. Translated, it gives CASSREEREKLFF.

The chain links TRBV4-1 to TRBJ1-4; possibly TRBD1 for D (6 bases). This CDR3 is built from 18 residues. V gave up 0 bases and J gave up 0 bases, with 14 bases separating them. Germline CDR1 MGHRA, CDR2 YSYEKL. The CDR3 DNA sequence: TGCGCCAGCAGCCAAGAACCGACAGGTCGGGCAACTAATGAAAAACTGTTTTTT. Translating gives CASSQEPTGRATNEKLFF.

By sample share, this clonotype is medium-sized. The V gene is TRBV6-5, the J gene TRBJ2-5; no clear D gene. Per the germline V gene, CDR1 is MNHEY and CDR2 is SVGAGI. V was cut by 0 bases and J by 0 bases, with 8 bases left in between. The CDR3 contains 15 residues. CDR3 protein: CASSYSDDYQETQYF. CDR3 bases: TGTGCCAGCAGTTACTCAGATGACTACCAAGAGACCCAGTACTTC.

This clonotype was detected only a few times. J is TRBJ2-4 and V is TRBV14, with D perhaps assigned TRBD1 or TRBD2 (5 bases each). The V gene lost 4 bases and the J gene lost 0 bases, with 10 bases spanning the gap. Germline assignment: CDR1 SGHDN and CDR2 FVKESK. This CDR3 has 15 residues. The CDR3 DNA reads TGTGCCAGCAGCCCGGGGACGGTAGCCAAAAACATTCAGTACTTC. It is translated as CASSPGTVAKNIQYF.